The 26 T cell receptor beta chains in this list originate from one sample, sequenced in a study of cytomegalovirus exposure and HLA in healthy donors. Primers included in the PCR were 60 Vbeta and 13 Jbeta primers. Sequencing was performed with immunoSEQ multiplex PCR; in TCRdb, only in-frame clones are kept and a portion is missing. Among some 200,000 clones listed, 76% were seen once. Sequencing input: PBMCs. These receptors were obtained from a man aged 18 to 29 in good health and CMV-seronegative.

This chain links TRBV18 with TRBJ1-1; no definite D call. The V gene's germline CDR1 is KGHSH and CDR2 LQKENI. This CDR3 contains 15 residues. V was shortened by 0 bases and J by 3 bases, with 11 bases between the two germline ends. CDR3 region: CASSPPGGSYTEAFF. The CDR3 DNA reads TGTGCCAGCTCACCACCGGGAGGGTCGTACACTGAAGCTTTCTTT.

This chain uses TRBV5-6 with TRBJ2-7; a weak D match, TRBD2 (5 bases). The CDR3 sequence is 14 residues long. V was shortened by 4 bases and J by 6 bases, with 17 bases between the two germline ends. Germline V gives CDR1 SGHDT, CDR2 YYEEEE. The CDR3 bases are TGTGCCAGCAGCCGCGTCGGGCTAGCAGCCGAGCAGTACTTC. This sequence encodes CASSRVGLAAEQYF.

This sequence joins TRBV30 and TRBJ2-7; D is undetermined. The CDR3 extends over 11 amino acids. Trimming pared 5 bases from V and 5 bases from J, leaving 10 bases between. CDR1 and CDR2 (germline): GTSNPN, SVGIG (reference sequence). This CDR3 reads CAWASSDEQYF. CDR3 sequence (DNA): TGTGCCTGGGCCTCAAGCGACGAGCAGTACTTC.

This clone was observed a few times. The chain has TRBV19 and TRBJ2-7; TRBD1 agrees at 8 bases. The V and J ends lost 1 base and 3 bases, in that order; junction bases with no gene match: 8. The germline V gene has CDR1 LNHDA and CDR2 SQIVND (reference sequence). The CDR3 has 16 amino acids. This CDR3 is CASSIVAGTGHYEQYF. The CDR3 nucleotides read TGTGCCAGTAGTATAGTCGCCGGGACAGGACACTACGAGCAGTACTTC. Together with reference TRBV19 and TRBJ2-7, the CDR3 gives the full variable domain: DGGITQSPKYLFRKEGQNVTLSCEQNLNHDAMYWYRQDPGQGLRLIYYSQIVNDFQKGDIAEGYSVSREKKESFPLTVTSAQKNPTAFYLCASSIVAGTGHYEQYFGPGTRLTVT.

The chain combines TRBV15 with TRBJ2-3; 8 bases match TRBD2. The germline CDR1 and CDR2 sequences are LNHNV and YYDKDF (reference sequence). The CDR3 consists of 15 residues. After removal of 4 bases from V and 0 bases from J, the junction contained 3 bases not matched to a gene. Here the CDR3 DNA reads TGTGCCACCAGCAACTTAGCGGGAAGCACAGATACGCAGTATTTT. Translated, it gives CATSNLAGSTDTQYF.

This chain joins TRBV9 and TRBJ2-1, with TRBD2 matching over 10 bases. This CDR3 is built from 16 residues. Looked up from germline, CDR1 is SGDLS and CDR2 is YYNGEE. The J segment lost 7 bases and the V segment lost 3 bases, leaving 10 bases of the junction unmatched. The CDR3 sequence is CASSGLTSGMLNEQFF. In DNA, the CDR3 is TGTGCCAGCAGCGGATTAACTAGCGGGATGTTAAATGAGCAGTTCTTC.

V and J are TRBV6-6 and TRBJ2-3; tentative D call: TRBD2 (5 bases). V lost 6 bases and J lost 10, with 11 bases in between. The CDR3 contains 11 residues. CDR1 and CDR2 (germline): MNHNY, SVGAGI (reference sequence). The CDR3 DNA is TGTGCCAGCAGCCCTATCGGGGCGCAGTATTTT. Translating gives CASSPIGAQYF.

The rearrangement uses TRBV28 and TRBJ1-4, with D perhaps TRBD1 (6 bases). CDR1 and CDR2 (germline): MDHEN, SYDVKM. V was pared by 7 bases and J by 14 bases, with 17 bases between. This CDR3 has 12 amino acids. The CDR3 nucleotides read TGTGCCAGCACCCTCTGGGGGGGCCATCTGTTTTTT. Translation: CASTLWGGHLFF.

This sequence joins TRBV29-1 and TRBJ2-5; 7 bases map to TRBD2. Germline assignment: CDR1 SQVTM and CDR2 ANQGSEA. Germline trimming cut 2 bases from V and 0 bases from J; bases unmatched to any gene: 9. This CDR3 is built from 16 residues. The CDR3 DNA is TGCAGCGTTGAACGTGAAGGCGGGAGAAACCAAGAGACCCAGTACTTC. Translated, it gives CSVEREGGRNQETQYF.

The rearrangement links TRBV28 to TRBJ2-7; 11 bases match TRBD2. The V gene's germline CDR1 is MDHEN and CDR2 SYDVKM. After removal of 3 bases from V and 2 bases from J, the junction contained 0 bases not matched to a gene. The CDR3 totals 14 residues. The CDR3 nucleotides are TGTGCCAGCAGTTTTAGCGGGGGGGCCTACGAGCAGTACTTC. This codes for CASSFSGGAYEQYF.

This clone was seen more than once but under ten times. The chain recombines TRBV14 with TRBJ1-1; no clear D. The CDR3 length is 13 residues. V dropped 4 bases and J dropped 11 bases, with 17 bases sitting between them. Germline-derived CDR1 and CDR2 are SGHDN and FVKESK. The CDR3 region has the DNA TGTGCCAGCAGCCCCACGGCCGGGGTGAGGGCTTTCTTT. Protein: CASSPTAGVRAFF. The full variable domain, completed using reference TRBV14 and TRBJ1-1, is EAGVTQFPSHSVIEKGQTVTLRCDPISGHDNLYWYRRVMGKEIKFLLHFVKESKQDESGMPNNRFLAERTGGTYSTLKVQPAELEDSGVYFCASSPTAGVRAFFGQGTRLTVV.

The gene calls are TRBV18 and TRBJ2-7, with 8 positions matching TRBD2. Trimming cost V 5 bases and J 1 base; bases outside gene matches: 4. This CDR3 is built from 14 residues. CDR1 KGHSH and CDR2 LQKENI come from the germline V gene. The CDR3 protein is CASSASGSSYEQYF. The CDR3 DNA follows: TGTGCCAGCTCAGCTAGCGGGTCATCCTACGAGCAGTACTTC. The full variable domain, its missing parts supplied by reference TRBV18 and TRBJ2-7, is NAGVMQNPRHLVRRRGQEARLRCSPMKGHSHVYWYRQLPEEGLKFMVYLQKENIIDESGMPKERFSAEFPKEGPSILRIQQVVRGDSAAYFCASSASGSSYEQYFGPGTRLTVT.

The chain links TRBV19 to TRBJ1-2, with 7 bases that match TRBD1. The germline CDR1 and CDR2 sequences are LNHDA and SQIVND (reference sequence). CDR3 size: 14 residues. After removal of 4 bases from V and 4 bases from J, the junction contained 6 bases not matched to a gene. The CDR3 region is CASSNSGTAYGYTF. CDR3 nucleotides: TGTGCCAGTAGTAACTCCGGGACAGCCTATGGCTACACCTTC.

The table lists this clone with a few counts. J is TRBJ2-3 and V is TRBV2, with 7 bases fitting TRBD2. V was clipped by 10 bases and J by 1 base; unmatched bases: 8. The germline V gene encodes CDR1 SNHLY and CDR2 FYNNEI. The CDR3 sequence is 14 residues long. The CDR3 DNA follows: TGTGCCACCAAAAGCGGGATGCGCACAGATACGCAGTATTTT. Residues: CATKSGMRTDTQYF.

The count of this clone is one. This chain joins TRBV28 and TRBJ1-1, with D possibly being TRBD1 (6 bases). The V and J ends lost 7 bases and 3 bases respectively, with 12 bases between them. This CDR3 comprises 13 residues. Germline V lookup: CDR1 MDHEN, CDR2 SYDVKM. DNA of the CDR3: TGTGCCAGCACCGCTACAGGGTACACTGAAGCTTTCTTT. Protein sequence: CASTATGYTEAFF.

The chain uses TRBV2 and TRBJ2-1; 10 nucleotides agree with TRBD2. This CDR3 is 15 amino acids long. V gave up 5 bases and J gave up 3 bases; unmatched junction bases: 4. CDR1 and CDR2 from the germline V gene are SNHLY and FYNNEI. The CDR3 spells CASSTGTSDYNEQFF. CDR3 bases: TGTGCCAGCAGTACTGGGACTAGCGACTACAATGAGCAGTTCTTC.

CDR3 amino acids: CASRQVSGRVNEQFF. The CDR3 bases are TGTGCCAGCAGGCAGGTTAGCGGGCGGGTAAATGAGCAGTTCTTC. The chain links TRBV6-1 to TRBJ2-1, with 7 bases lining up with TRBD2. J lost 7 bases, V lost 6 bases, and 12 bases had no gene match. Per germline, CDR1 MNHNS and CDR2 SASEGT. The CDR3 is 15 amino acids.

V gene TRBV7-2 combines with J gene TRBJ1-5, with a weak D call TRBD1 (6 bases). Trimming shortened V by 1 base and J by 1 base, and 14 bases separated the two germline ends. The CDR3 has 17 amino acids. Germline lookup yields CDR1 SGHTA and CDR2 FQGNSA. The DNA for the CDR3 is TGTGCCAGCAGCTTAGGGCTTCGGGGGGCGAGCAATCAGCCCCAGCATTTT. It encodes CASSLGLRGASNQPQHF.

The chain combines TRBV18 with TRBJ2-3, with 9 bases that match TRBD2. The germline V gene encodes CDR1 KGHSH and CDR2 LQKENI. This CDR3 spans 17 amino acids. J gave up 1 base and V 0 bases, and 5 bases lay outside the gene matches. CDR3 in amino acids: CASSPPARLAGTDTQYF. In DNA form, the CDR3 reads TGTGCCAGCTCACCACCCGCAAGACTAGCGGGCACAGATACGCAGTATTTT.

This sequence joins TRBV27 and TRBJ2-7, with D possibly matching TRBD2 (5 bases). Germline V gene data show CDR1 as MNHEY and CDR2 as SMNVEV (reference sequence). This CDR3 contains 13 residues. Trimming took 2 bases from V and 6 from J, leaving 11 bases between them. CDR3 bases: TGTGCCAGCAGTTTACGAGGGTTTCGCGAGCAGTACTTC. Its translation is CASSLRGFREQYF.

This clone appeared a single time. DNA of the CDR3: TGTGCCAGCAGCTTATCGGTGGGTCTAGCATCCGGGGAGCTGTTTTTT. Translated, it gives CASSLSVGLASGELFF. The chain employs TRBV7-9 and TRBJ2-2, with a weak D call TRBD2 (5 bases). Looked up from germline, CDR1 is SEHNR and CDR2 is FQNEAQ (reference sequence). CDR3 length: 16 amino acids. Trimming stripped 2 bases from V and 6 bases from J, with 16 bases between.

The chain combines TRBV27 with TRBJ1-1; no clear D. The CDR3 spans 13 residues. Trimming stripped 8 bases from V and 2 bases from J, with 12 bases between. Per the germline V gene, CDR1 is MNHEY and CDR2 is SMNVEV (reference sequence). CDR3 DNA: TGTGCCAGCCTGTCGTCAGTAAACACTGAAGCTTTCTTT. Residues: CASLSSVNTEAFF.

This clone was seen more than once but under ten times. The chain links TRBV6-6 to TRBJ2-7; weak D call: TRBD2 (5 bases). V shed 5 bases and J shed 6 bases, with 17 bases lying between them. CDR1 and CDR2 (germline): MNHNY, SVGAGI (reference sequence). The CDR3 runs to 14 residues. As DNA, the CDR3 is TGTGCCAGCAGTCGCGGGCCCAGCGGCATCGAGCAGTACTTC. This sequence encodes CASSRGPSGIEQYF.

The rearrangement joins TRBV2 to TRBJ2-1; TRBD2 matches at 12 bases. Trimming took 1 base from V and 5 from J; bases not matched to a gene: 6. From germline, CDR1 is SNHLY and CDR2 FYNNEI. The CDR3 has 17 amino acids. The CDR3 DNA sequence: TGTGCCAGCAGTGAAGGACTAGCGGGAGAAGGCGACAATGAGCAGTTCTTC. Its translation is CASSEGLAGEGDNEQFF.

The genes are TRBV5-1 and TRBJ2-1; perhaps TRBD2 as D (5 bases). Germline-derived CDR1 and CDR2 are SGHRS and YFSETQ. V shed 0 bases and J shed 9 bases, with 16 bases lying between them. The CDR3 is made up of 15 amino acids. This CDR3 reads CASSLASGSYGEQFF. The DNA for the CDR3 is TGCGCCAGCAGCTTGGCCTCGGGATCGTATGGTGAGCAGTTCTTC.

The V and J genes are TRBV7-9 and TRBJ1-5; D uncertain. CDR1 SEHNR and CDR2 FQNEAQ come from the germline V gene (reference sequence). CDR3 length equals 14 residues. Trimming removed 5 bases from V and 8 bases from J, with 16 bases in between. The CDR3, as DNA: TGTGCCAGCAGCGCCCCCGACACCTCAGAGCCCCAGCATTTT. Translation: CASSAPDTSEPQHF. The entire variable domain, with the rest obtained from reference TRBV7-9 and TRBJ1-5, is as follows: DTGVSQNPRHKITKRGQNVTFRCDPISEHNRLYWYRQTLGQGPEFLTYFQNEAQLEKSRLLSDRFSAERPKGSFSTLEIQRTEQGDSAMYLCASSAPDTSEPQHFGDGTRLSIL.